This entry lists 8 T cell receptor beta chains sequenced from one sample in a study of blood T cell repertoires in COVID-19 (dated by TCRdb to the early 2020s). Library generation was performed with the immunoSEQ multiplex PCR assay. The source is immuneACCESS, and TCRdb retained only in-frame sequences with V and J called. Part of the clones is not carried over; for the studies checked, unresolved V genes explain less than half of this, and the remainder is unexplained. Present in this sample are roughly 27,000 clones, roughly three quarters of which were seen just once. The top ten clones comprise around 43% of the sample. The material sequenced was peripheral blood. Receptors originate from a woman between 65 and 79 years old with acute or convalescent COVID-19.

This chain connects TRBV5-1 to TRBJ2-5; the D gene is possibly TRBD2 (7 bases). The V gene's germline CDR1 is SGHRS and CDR2 YFSETQ. The CDR3 has 15 amino acids. The V gene lost 4 bases and the J gene lost 5 bases, with 18 bases spanning the gap. CDR3 in amino acids: CASSGGDKRKETQYF. As DNA, the CDR3 is TGCGCCAGCAGCGGGGGGGACAAGCGGAAGGAGACCCAGTACTTC.

CDR3 amino acids: CASSGGQGGTDTQYF. The CDR3 DNA follows: TGTGCCAGCAGCGGGGGACAGGGGGGAACAGATACGCAGTATTTT. This sequence joins TRBV25-1 and TRBJ2-3, with 11 positions matching TRBD1. The junction had 5 bases not matched to a gene; V was cut back by 6 bases and J by 3 bases. CDR3 length: 15 residues. The germline CDR1 and CDR2 sequences are MGHDK and SYGVNS.

V is TRBV4-1 and J is TRBJ1-2; a weak D match, TRBD1 (6 bases). CDR3 length equals 13 residues. Germline-derived CDR1 and CDR2 are MGHRA and YSYEKL. V lost 2 bases, J lost 2 bases, and 6 bases lay in between. CDR3 DNA sequence: TGCGCCAGCAGCCAACAGGGGAACTATGGCTACACCTTC. This codes for CASSQQGNYGYTF.

The chain carries TRBV5-1 and TRBJ2-2; D is undetermined. The CDR3 has 14 residues. V lost 1 base and J lost 5, with 9 bases in between. The V gene's germline CDR1 is SGHRS and CDR2 YFSETQ. The CDR3 DNA reads TGCGCCAGCAGCTTGCCCAGGTCGACCGGGGAGCTGTTTTTT. This translates into CASSLPRSTGELFF.

The chain carries TRBV9 and TRBJ2-5, with 10 bases matching TRBD1. The CDR3 consists of 16 residues. Germline lookup yields CDR1 SGDLS and CDR2 YYNGEE. V was clipped by 0 bases and J by 4 bases; unmatched bases: 6. The CDR3 here is CASSVEGGQGVETQYF. In DNA, the CDR3 is TGTGCCAGCAGCGTAGAGGGCGGACAGGGGGTAGAGACCCAGTACTTC.

This chain uses TRBV29-1 with TRBJ2-5; 9 bases are a match to TRBD1. The length of the CDR3 is 14 residues. Germline values: CDR1 SQVTM, CDR2 ANQGSEA. V lost 0 bases to trimming and J lost 4 bases; unmatched junction nucleotides: 3. Here the CDR3 reads CSVEDYRGRETQYF. Here the CDR3 DNA reads TGCAGCGTTGAAGATTACAGGGGGCGAGAGACCCAGTACTTC.

The CDR3 DNA follows: TGTGCCAGCAGCTCCGGGACTGAAGAGACCCAGTACTTC. Protein: CASSSGTEETQYF. The chain combines TRBV5-6 with TRBJ2-5; D perhaps matches TRBD2 (6 bases). The V end was cut by 3 bases, the J end by 3 bases, with 9 bases between. Germline V gives CDR1 SGHDT, CDR2 YYEEEE. There are 13 residues in the CDR3.

V and J are TRBV6-2 or TRBV6-3 and TRBJ2-1; 10 positions agree with TRBD2. The CDR3 sequence is 17 residues long. The V gene end was trimmed by 2 bases and the J gene end by 0 bases; junction bases not matched to a gene: 4. Per the germline V gene, CDR1 is MNHEY and CDR2 is SVGEGT. The CDR3 here is CASSYRLAGASYNEQFF. CDR3 nucleotides: TGTGCCAGCAGTTACCGGCTAGCGGGGGCCTCCTACAATGAGCAGTTCTTC.